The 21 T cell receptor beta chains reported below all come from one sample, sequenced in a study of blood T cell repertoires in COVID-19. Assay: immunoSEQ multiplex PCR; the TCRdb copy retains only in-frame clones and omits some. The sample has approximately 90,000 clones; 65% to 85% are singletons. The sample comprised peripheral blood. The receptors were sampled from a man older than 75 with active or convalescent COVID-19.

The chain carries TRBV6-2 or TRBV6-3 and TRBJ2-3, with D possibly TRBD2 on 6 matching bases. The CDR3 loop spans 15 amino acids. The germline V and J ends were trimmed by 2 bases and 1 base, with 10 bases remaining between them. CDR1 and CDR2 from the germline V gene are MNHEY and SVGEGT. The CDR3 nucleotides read TGTGCCAGCAGTTACGGCGGGGTTGGCACAGATACGCAGTATTTT. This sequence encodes CASSYGGVGTDTQYF.

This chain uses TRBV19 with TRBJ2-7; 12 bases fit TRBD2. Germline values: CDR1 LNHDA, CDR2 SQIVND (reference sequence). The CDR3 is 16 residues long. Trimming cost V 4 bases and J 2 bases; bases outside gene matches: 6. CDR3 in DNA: TGTGCCAGTAGTACCCCCGCTAGCGGGGGGGCCTACGAGCAGTACTTC. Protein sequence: CASSTPASGGAYEQYF.

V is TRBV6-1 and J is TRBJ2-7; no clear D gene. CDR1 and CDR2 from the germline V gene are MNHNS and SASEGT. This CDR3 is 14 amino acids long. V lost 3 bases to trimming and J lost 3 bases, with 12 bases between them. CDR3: CASSDGRSIYEQYF. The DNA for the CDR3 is TGTGCCAGCAGTGACGGTAGATCGATCTACGAGCAGTACTTC.

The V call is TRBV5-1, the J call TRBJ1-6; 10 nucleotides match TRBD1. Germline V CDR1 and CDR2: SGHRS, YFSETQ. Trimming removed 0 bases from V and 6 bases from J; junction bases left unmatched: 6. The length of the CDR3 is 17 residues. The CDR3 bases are TGCGCCAGCAGCTTGGGGGACAGGGGAGGCCTTAATTCACCCCTCCACTTT. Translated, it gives CASSLGDRGGLNSPLHF.

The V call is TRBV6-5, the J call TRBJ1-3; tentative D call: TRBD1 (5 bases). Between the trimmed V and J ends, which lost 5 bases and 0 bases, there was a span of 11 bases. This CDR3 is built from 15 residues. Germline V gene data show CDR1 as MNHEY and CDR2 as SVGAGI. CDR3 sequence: CASSRTGGSGNTIYF. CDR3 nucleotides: TGTGCCAGCAGTCGGACGGGGGGCTCTGGAAACACCATATATTTT.

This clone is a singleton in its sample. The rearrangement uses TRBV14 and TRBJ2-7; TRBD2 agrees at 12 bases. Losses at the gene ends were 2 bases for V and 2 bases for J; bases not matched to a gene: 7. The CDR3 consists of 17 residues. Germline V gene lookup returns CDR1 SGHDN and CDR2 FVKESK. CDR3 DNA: TGTGCCAGCAGCCAACGTGGACTAGCGGGGACCCCCTACGAGCAGTACTTC. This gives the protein CASSQRGLAGTPYEQYF.

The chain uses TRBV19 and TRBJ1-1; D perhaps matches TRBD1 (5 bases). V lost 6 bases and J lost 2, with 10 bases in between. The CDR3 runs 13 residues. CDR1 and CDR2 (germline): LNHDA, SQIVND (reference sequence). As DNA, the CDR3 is TGTGCCAGTAGCCAGACAGTTAACACTGAAGCTTTCTTT. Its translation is CASSQTVNTEAFF.

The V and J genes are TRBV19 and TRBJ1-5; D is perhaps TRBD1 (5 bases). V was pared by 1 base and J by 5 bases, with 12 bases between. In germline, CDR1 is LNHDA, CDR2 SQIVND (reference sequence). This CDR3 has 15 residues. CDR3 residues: CASSIGRVRYQPQHF. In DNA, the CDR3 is TGTGCCAGTAGTATAGGCAGGGTAAGGTATCAGCCCCAGCATTTT.

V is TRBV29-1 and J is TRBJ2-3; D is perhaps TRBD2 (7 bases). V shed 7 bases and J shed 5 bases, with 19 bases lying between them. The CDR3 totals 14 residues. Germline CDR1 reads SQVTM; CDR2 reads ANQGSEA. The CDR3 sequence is CSGLHAGAGDTQYF. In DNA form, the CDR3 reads TGCAGCGGTCTTCACGCGGGGGCGGGAGATACGCAGTATTTT.

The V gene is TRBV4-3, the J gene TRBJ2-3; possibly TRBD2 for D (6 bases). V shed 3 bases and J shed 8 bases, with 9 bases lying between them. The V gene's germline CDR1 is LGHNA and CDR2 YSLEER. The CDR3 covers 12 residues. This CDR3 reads CASSQTSSTQYF. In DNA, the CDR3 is TGCGCCAGCAGCCAGACTAGTAGTACGCAGTATTTT.

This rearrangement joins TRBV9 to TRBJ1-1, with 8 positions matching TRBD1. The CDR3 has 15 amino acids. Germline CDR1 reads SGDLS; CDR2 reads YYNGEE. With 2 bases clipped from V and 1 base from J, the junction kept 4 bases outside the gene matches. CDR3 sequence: CASSVNRGENTEAFF. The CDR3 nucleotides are TGTGCCAGCAGCGTCAACAGGGGGGAGAACACTGAAGCTTTCTTT.

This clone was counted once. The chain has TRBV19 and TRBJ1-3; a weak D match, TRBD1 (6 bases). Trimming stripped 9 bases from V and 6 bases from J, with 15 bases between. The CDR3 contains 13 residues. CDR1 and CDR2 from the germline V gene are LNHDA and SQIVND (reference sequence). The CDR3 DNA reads TGTGCCAGCCAGAACAGGGTTGCAAACACCATATATTTT. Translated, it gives CASQNRVANTIYF.

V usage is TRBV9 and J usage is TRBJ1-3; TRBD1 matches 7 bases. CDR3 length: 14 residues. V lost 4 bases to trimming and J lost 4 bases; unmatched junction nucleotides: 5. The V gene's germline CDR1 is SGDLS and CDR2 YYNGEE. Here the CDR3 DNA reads TGTGCCAGCAGCTCACAGGGGAAAGGAAACACCATATATTTT. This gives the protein CASSSQGKGNTIYF.

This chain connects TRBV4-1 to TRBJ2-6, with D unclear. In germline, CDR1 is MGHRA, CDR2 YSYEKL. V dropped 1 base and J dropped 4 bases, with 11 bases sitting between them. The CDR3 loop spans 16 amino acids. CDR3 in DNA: TGCGCCAGCAGCCAAGCGGTAGTCGCGGGGGCCAACGTCCTGACTTTC. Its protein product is CASSQAVVAGANVLTF.

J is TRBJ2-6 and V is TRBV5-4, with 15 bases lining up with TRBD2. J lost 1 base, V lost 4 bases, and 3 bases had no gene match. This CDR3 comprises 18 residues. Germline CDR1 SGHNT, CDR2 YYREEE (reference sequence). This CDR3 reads CASSRTSGGASGANVLTF. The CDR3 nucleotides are TGTGCCAGCAGCCGGACTAGCGGGGGGGCATCTGGGGCCAACGTCCTGACTTTC.

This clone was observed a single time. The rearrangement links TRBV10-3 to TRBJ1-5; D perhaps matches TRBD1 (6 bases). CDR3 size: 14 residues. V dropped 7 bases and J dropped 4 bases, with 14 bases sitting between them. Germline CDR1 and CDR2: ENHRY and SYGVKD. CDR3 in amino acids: CAITPDSTNQPQHF. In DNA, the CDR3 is TGTGCCATCACCCCGGACAGTACAAATCAGCCCCAGCATTTT.

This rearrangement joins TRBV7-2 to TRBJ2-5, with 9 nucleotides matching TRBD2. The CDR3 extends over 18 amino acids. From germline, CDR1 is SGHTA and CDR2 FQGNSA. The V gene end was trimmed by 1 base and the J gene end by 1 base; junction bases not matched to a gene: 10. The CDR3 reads CASSLVPQRGALQETQYF. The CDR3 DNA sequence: TGTGCCAGCAGCTTAGTTCCCCAGCGGGGGGCCCTCCAAGAGACCCAGTACTTC.

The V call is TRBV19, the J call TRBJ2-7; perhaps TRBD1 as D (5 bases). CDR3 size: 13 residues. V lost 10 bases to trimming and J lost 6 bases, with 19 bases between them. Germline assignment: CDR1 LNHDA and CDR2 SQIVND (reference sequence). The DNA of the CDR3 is TGTGCCACCTCCACCGGGCCAAGGGGCGAGCAGTACTTC. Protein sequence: CATSTGPRGEQYF.

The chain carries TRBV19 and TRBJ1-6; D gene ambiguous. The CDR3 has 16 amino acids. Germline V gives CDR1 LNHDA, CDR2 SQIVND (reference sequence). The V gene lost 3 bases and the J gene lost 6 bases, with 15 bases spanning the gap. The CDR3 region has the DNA TGTGCCAGTAGTATCTCGGCCGGGCGGGGTAATTCACCCCTCCACTTT. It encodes CASSISAGRGNSPLHF.

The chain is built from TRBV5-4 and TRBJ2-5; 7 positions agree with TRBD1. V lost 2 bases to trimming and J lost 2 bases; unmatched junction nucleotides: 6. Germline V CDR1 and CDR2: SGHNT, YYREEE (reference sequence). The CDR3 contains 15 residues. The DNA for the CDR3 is TGTGCCAGCAGCTTAACAGGACAGGCTCAAGAGACCCAGTACTTC. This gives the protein CASSLTGQAQETQYF.

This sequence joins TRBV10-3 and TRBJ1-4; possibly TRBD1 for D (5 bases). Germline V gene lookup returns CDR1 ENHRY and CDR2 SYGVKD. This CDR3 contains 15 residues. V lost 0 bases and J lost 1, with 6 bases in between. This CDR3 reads CAISESRGTNEKLFF. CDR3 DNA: TGTGCCATCAGTGAGTCTAGGGGAACTAATGAAAAACTGTTTTTT.